This TCR beta chain derives from a study of siplizumab effects on memory and regulatory T cells. Profiling relied on immunoSEQ multiplex PCR, and the TCRdb table lists in-frame clones only, not all of them. The sample lists about 100,000 clones, less than 95% occurring once. A word on this clone: Its target is not known.

Study-level points and caveats: Apparently more diverse than memory cells, naive T cells also seemed major alloresponse contributors. Solely a minor proportion of alloreactive clones could be assigned to unstimulated subsets. The study did not confirm that proliferating Tregs from siplizumab cultures were suppressive.

This sequence was found in a human donor in good health. Sequences were obtained from non-Treg CD4+ T cells sorted from blood.

The DNA of the CDR3 is TGTGCCAGTAAGACAGGGACTTACAATGAGCAGTTCTTC. Translating it yields CASKTGTYNEQFF. The rearrangement joins TRBV19 to TRBJ2-1; a possible D gene is TRBD1 (7 bases). CDR1 is LNHDA, CDR2 SQIVND, per germline (reference sequence). The CDR3 has 13 amino acids. V was shortened by 7 bases and J by 4 bases, with 11 bases between the two germline ends.